The rows below give T cell receptor beta chains drawn from one sample of a study of Tregs in tolerant kidney transplant recipients. Assay: immunoSEQ multiplex PCR; the TCRdb copy retains only in-frame clones and omits some. The sample comprises fewer than 95,000 clones, 80% to 95% of which are singletons, and about 1.5% rests with the top ten. The material was CD4+ T cells from blood (PBMCs), obtained 12 months after the transplant. These receptors all come from a human patient who received a combined kidney and bone marrow transplant. T cells may partly derive from the graft donor. The CDR3 runs from the conserved cysteine through the conserved F or W. The D gene is left open where the match is weak. A clone size is listed for some rows: how often the clone was seen (once, few, many), or a class if it is expanded.

size,J,V,D,length,CDR3,DNA
-,TRBJ2-7,TRBV5-1,-,14,CASSPMAGTYEQYF,TGCGCCAGCAGCCCTATGGCAGGCACCTACGAGCAGTACTTC
-,TRBJ2-5,TRBV9,-,13,CASSVGGEETQYF,TGTGCCAGCAGCGTAGGGGGAGAAGAGACCCAGTACTTC
-,TRBJ2-3,TRBV4-1,-,16,CASSQGAAPSTDTQYF,TGCGCCAGCAGCCAAGGGGCAGCCCCTAGCACAGATACGCAGTATTTT
-,TRBJ2-7,TRBV29-1,TRBD1,14,CSVVNRDRAEEQYF,TGCAGCGTGGTTAACCGGGACAGGGCTGAGGAGCAGTACTTC
once,TRBJ2-3,TRBV5-1,TRBD2,13,CASSRGGADTQYF,TGCGCCAGCAGCCGGGGGGGGGCAGATACGCAGTATTTT
-,TRBJ2-1,TRBV7-3,TRBD2,15,CASGSGRTGYNEQFF,TGTGCCAGCGGGAGCGGGAGAACAGGTTACAATGAGCAGTTCTTC
-,TRBJ2-5,TRBV7-3,TRBD2,15,CASSLTGLAGEAQYF,TGTGCCAGCAGCCTAACCGGACTAGCGGGAGAAGCCCAGTACTTC
-,TRBJ1-2,TRBV7-6,-,13,CASSLDGRYGYTF,TGTGCCAGCAGCTTAGATGGGAGGTATGGCTACACCTTC
-,TRBJ2-5,TRBV4-3,-,13,CASSQEYGETQYF,TGCGCCAGCAGCCAAGAATACGGAGAGACCCAGTACTTC
once,TRBJ1-5,TRBV29-1,-,12,CSVGQGNQPQHF,TGCAGCGTTGGCCAGGGCAATCAGCCCCAGCATTTT
once,TRBJ1-6,TRBV9,-,16,CASSVRASSYNSPLHF,TGTGCCAGCAGCGTCCGAGCTAGCTCCTATAATTCACCCCTCCACTTT
-,TRBJ2-6,TRBV12-5,-,17,CASGLLRETAGANVLTF,TGTGCTAGTGGTTTGCTCCGGGAGACGGCAGGGGCCAACGTCCTGACTTTC
-,TRBJ1-3,TRBV18,TRBD1,16,CASSPLEGASGNTIYF,TGTGCCAGCTCACCACTTGAGGGGGCAAGTGGAAACACCATATATTTT
-,TRBJ2-1,TRBV9,-,14,CASSPSTGRDEQFF,TGTGCCAGCAGCCCCTCGACAGGAAGGGATGAGCAGTTCTTC
-,TRBJ2-4,TRBV18,-,11,CASSPSDIQYF,TGTGCCAGCTCACCGTCGGACATTCAGTACTTC
-,TRBJ2-3,TRBV19,TRBD1,12,CASNRGQDTQYF,TGTGCCAGTAACAGGGGGCAAGATACGCAGTATTTT
-,TRBJ2-7,TRBV14,TRBD2,16,CASSQFPREANYEQYF,TGTGCCAGCAGCCAATTCCCACGGGAGGCAAACTACGAGCAGTACTTC
-,TRBJ2-1,TRBV29-1,TRBD1,15,CSVEGGQGGVNEQFF,TGCAGCGTTGAAGGGGGACAGGGGGGTGTCAATGAGCAGTTCTTC
-,TRBJ1-4,TRBV6-5,TRBD1,14,CASRRQGAREKLFF,TGTGCCAGCAGGCGACAGGGGGCGAGGGAAAAACTGTTTTTT
-,TRBJ1-1,TRBV4-2,-,15,CASSQDSRGGTEAFF,TGTGCCAGCAGCCAAGATTCACGAGGGGGCACTGAAGCTTTCTTT
-,TRBJ2-7,TRBV29-1,-,14,CSVGVKGRLNEQYF,TGCAGCGTTGGGGTAAAGGGGAGGTTGAACGAGCAGTACTTC
-,TRBJ2-5,TRBV15,-,17,CATSRDPGGWYQETQYF,TGTGCCACCAGCAGAGATCCTGGCGGGTGGTACCAAGAGACCCAGTACTTC
-,TRBJ1-4,TRBV2,-,15,CASSVWGMEGEKLFF,TGTGCCAGCAGTGTCTGGGGGATGGAGGGTGAAAAACTGTTTTTT
-,TRBJ2-7,TRBV7-9,TRBD2,15,CASSLALAFTYEQYF,TGTGCCAGCAGCTTAGCACTAGCGTTTACCTACGAGCAGTACTTC
-,TRBJ1-3,TRBV7-8,TRBD1,17,CASSLVRTGYSGNTIYF,TGTGCCAGCAGCTTAGTCCGGACAGGTTACTCTGGAAACACCATATATTTT
-,TRBJ2-6,TRBV4-3,-,19,CASSQVISGRASGANVLTF,TGCGCCAGCAGCCAAGTTATTTCCGGCAGGGCCTCTGGGGCCAACGTCCTGACTTTC
-,TRBJ1-1,TRBV27,TRBD1,13,CATQDRGNREAFF,TGTGCCACCCAGGACAGGGGTAATCGTGAAGCTTTCTTT
-,TRBJ1-2,TRBV27,-,15,CASRGARWRDNGYTF,TGTGCCAGCAGGGGAGCCCGTTGGAGGGATAATGGCTACACCTTC
-,TRBJ2-7,TRBV5-1,TRBD2,18,CASSLARVTSGRASEQYF,TGCGCCAGCAGCTTGGCCCGTGTGACTAGCGGGAGGGCTAGCGAGCAGTACTTC
-,TRBJ1-3,TRBV5-4,-,14,CASSLPGAGNTIYF,TGTGCCAGCAGCTTACCGGGGGCTGGAAACACCATATATTTT
-,TRBJ1-2,TRBV30,TRBD1,14,CAWSGTGANYGYTF,TGTGCCTGGAGTGGGACAGGGGCTAACTATGGCTACACCTTC
once,TRBJ2-1,TRBV7-2,TRBD2,14,CASSRTSDVNEQFF,TGTGCCAGCAGCCGTACTAGCGACGTCAATGAGCAGTTCTTC
-,TRBJ2-1,TRBV11-2,TRBD2,16,CASSLGRGVSYNEQFF,TGTGCCAGCAGCTTAGGTCGGGGGGTTTCCTACAATGAGCAGTTCTTC
-,TRBJ1-2,TRBV28,TRBD1,14,CASSLIGTGYGYTF,TGTGCCAGCAGTTTAATCGGGACAGGATATGGCTACACCTTC
-,TRBJ2-1,TRBV11-2,-,18,CASSLEVRGSGSYNEQFF,TGTGCCAGCAGCTTAGAGGTACGTGGGAGCGGGTCCTACAATGAGCAGTTCTTC
-,TRBJ1-1,TRBV30,-,10,CAWMGVEAFF,TGTGCCTGGATGGGCGTTGAAGCTTTCTTT
-,TRBJ1-5,TRBV2,TRBD1,14,CASSGGQAYQPQHF,TGTGCCAGCAGTGGTGGACAGGCGTATCAGCCCCAGCATTTT
-,TRBJ2-5,TRBV12-5,TRBD2,15,CASGLRTSVRETQYF,TGTGCTAGTGGCCTCAGGACTAGCGTGAGGGAGACCCAGTACTTC
-,TRBJ2-1,TRBV5-1,-,16,CASTFHAGSSYNEQFF,TGCGCCAGCACCTTTCATGCGGGGAGCTCCTACAATGAGCAGTTCTTC
-,TRBJ1-5,TRBV7-8,TRBD1,16,CASSLEGQLSNQPQHF,TGTGCCAGCAGCTTAGAGGGACAGCTCAGCAATCAGCCCCAGCATTTT
-,TRBJ1-1,TRBV28,TRBD1,15,CASSLPRTGWTEAFF,TGTGCCAGCAGTTTGCCTAGGACAGGGTGGACTGAAGCTTTCTTT
-,TRBJ1-4,TRBV27,TRBD1,15,CASSFQTGNTGKLFF,TGTGCCAGCAGTTTCCAGACAGGGAACACCGGAAAACTGTTTTTT
once,TRBJ2-3,TRBV7-9,-,16,CASSLETTFYTDTQYF,TGTGCCAGCAGCTTAGAAACTACTTTTTACACAGATACGCAGTATTTT
-,TRBJ2-7,TRBV4-3,-,15,CASSQDWDTFYEQYF,TGCGCCAGCAGCCAAGACTGGGACACCTTCTACGAGCAGTACTTC
-,TRBJ1-2,TRBV11-3,-,12,CASSLDSYGYTF,TGTGCCAGCAGCCTTGACAGCTATGGCTACACCTTC
-,TRBJ2-2,TRBV6-6,TRBD2,16,CASSYSDSGITGELFF,TGTGCCAGCAGTTACTCGGATAGCGGGATCACCGGGGAGCTGTTTTTT
-,TRBJ1-2,TRBV11-3,-,15,CASSFDTQFVSGYTF,TGTGCCAGCAGCTTTGACACCCAGTTTGTGAGTGGCTACACCTTC
-,TRBJ2-5,TRBV9,TRBD2,14,CASSQTSDQETQYF,TGTGCCAGCAGCCAAACTAGCGACCAAGAGACCCAGTACTTC
-,TRBJ1-6,TRBV5-1,TRBD1,18,CASSFGNRGSSYNSPLHF,TGCGCCAGCAGCTTCGGGAACAGGGGGAGCTCCTATAATTCCCCCCTCCACTTT
-,TRBJ1-1,TRBV7-3,-,14,CASSLYSQGTEAFF,TGTGCCAGCAGCTTATACTCCCAGGGGACTGAAGCTTTCTTT
-,TRBJ1-1,TRBV18,-,16,CASSPPSGGVGTEAFF,TGTGCCAGCTCACCACCGTCTGGGGGGGTAGGAACTGAAGCTTTCTTT
once,TRBJ2-5,TRBV29-1,TRBD2,14,CSVEWSAGGETQYF,TGCAGCGTTGAATGGTCGGCCGGGGGGGAGACCCAGTACTTC
-,TRBJ1-3,TRBV11-3,-,16,CASSFRDPGGGNTIYF,TGTGCCAGCAGCTTCCGAGACCCTGGCGGTGGAAACACCATATATTTT
-,TRBJ2-3,TRBV5-6,TRBD2,16,CASTPDAGEQSRTQYF,TGTGCCAGCACCCCTGATGCGGGAGAGCAATCACGAACGCAGTATTTT
-,TRBJ2-3,TRBV29-1,-,14,CSVVAGMYTDTQYF,TGCAGCGTTGTGGCAGGGATGTATACAGATACGCAGTATTTT
-,TRBJ2-5,TRBV5-4,TRBD2,16,CASSLFKGGRQETQYF,TGTGCCAGCAGCTTGTTTAAAGGCGGGAGACAAGAGACCCAGTACTTC